This T cell receptor (beta chain) stems from a study of T cell responses to AZD1222 COVID-19 vaccine. Study-wide context: Second doses at about 4 or about 12 weeks were pooled.

This clone has more than one count but fewer than ten. This CDR3 contains 14 residues. CDR1 is WSHSY and CDR2 is SAAADI in the germline V gene. The V and J ends lost 0 bases and 4 bases respectively, with 10 bases between them. Data came from immunoSEQ multiplex PCR; TCRdb stores just in-frame clones and leaves some out. This table holds roughly 110,000 clones, 85% to 90% found once. The chain carries TRBV10-2 and TRBJ2-7; the D gene is possibly TRBD1 (6 bases). The input for sequencing was peripheral blood, taken on day 0 of AZD1222 vaccination. The TCR sequence derives from an adult in good health. This CDR3 is CASSESWGPYEQYF. The CDR3 nucleotides read TGCGCCAGCAGTGAGTCGTGGGGGCCATACGAGCAGTACTTC.